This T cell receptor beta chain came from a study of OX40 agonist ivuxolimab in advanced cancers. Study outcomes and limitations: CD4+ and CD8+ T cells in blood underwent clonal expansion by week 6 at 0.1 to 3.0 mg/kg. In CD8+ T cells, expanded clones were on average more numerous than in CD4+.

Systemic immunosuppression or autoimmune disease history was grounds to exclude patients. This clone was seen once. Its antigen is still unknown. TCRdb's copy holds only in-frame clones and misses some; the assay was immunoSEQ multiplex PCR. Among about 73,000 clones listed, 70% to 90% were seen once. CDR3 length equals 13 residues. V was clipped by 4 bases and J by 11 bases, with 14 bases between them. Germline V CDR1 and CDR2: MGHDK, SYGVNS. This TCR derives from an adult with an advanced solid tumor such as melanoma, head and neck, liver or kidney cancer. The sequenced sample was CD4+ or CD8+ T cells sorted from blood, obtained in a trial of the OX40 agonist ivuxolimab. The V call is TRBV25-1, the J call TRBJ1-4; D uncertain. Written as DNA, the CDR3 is TGTGCCAGCAGTGCTGGCGGACTTAGGAAACTGTTTTTT. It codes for CASSAGGLRKLFF.